This TCR beta chain originates from a study of T-cell memory formation after mild COVID-19. This clonotype appeared a few times. MiXCR, run by TCRdb on the 5' RACE reads, gives a single entry per CDR3 protein. The sample yields 350,000 to 450,000 distinct CDR3 sequences, 20% seen once. CDR1 SGHDN and CDR2 FVKESK come from the germline V gene. The CDR3 is 16 residues long. Trimming cost V 1 base and J 2 bases, with 12 bases left between them. The V call is TRBV14, the J call TRBJ2-1, with D perhaps being TRBD1 or TRBD2 (5 bases each). The sequence was collected from an adult woman who had mild COVID-19 (a few samples of this study predate the infection). Cell type and time point are not known. Sequencing was done on a sample of PBMCs or a T cell subset sorted from them (not recorded which). The chain's CDR3 is CASSQVSPGPYNEQFF. For the CDR3, the DNA is TGTGCCAGCAGCCAAGTATCGCCGGGACCCTACAATGAGCAGTTCTTC.